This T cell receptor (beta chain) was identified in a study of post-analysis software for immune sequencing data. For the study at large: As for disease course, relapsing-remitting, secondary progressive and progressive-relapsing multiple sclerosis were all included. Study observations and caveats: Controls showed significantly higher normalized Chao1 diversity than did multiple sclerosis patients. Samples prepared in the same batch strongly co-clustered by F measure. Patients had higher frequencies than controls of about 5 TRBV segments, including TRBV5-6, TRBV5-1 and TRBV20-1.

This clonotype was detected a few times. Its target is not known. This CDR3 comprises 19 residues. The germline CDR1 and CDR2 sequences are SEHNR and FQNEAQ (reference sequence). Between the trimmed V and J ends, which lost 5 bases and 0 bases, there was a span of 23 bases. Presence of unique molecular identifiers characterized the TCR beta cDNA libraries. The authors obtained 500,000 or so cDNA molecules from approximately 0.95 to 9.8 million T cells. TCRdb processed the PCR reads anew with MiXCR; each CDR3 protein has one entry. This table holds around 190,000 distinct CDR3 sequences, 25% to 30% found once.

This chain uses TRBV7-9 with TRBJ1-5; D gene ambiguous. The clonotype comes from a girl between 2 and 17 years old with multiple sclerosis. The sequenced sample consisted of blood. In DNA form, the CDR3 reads TGTGCCAGCAGCCACCCTGCCGGCAGGATAGCAGATAGCAATCAGCCCCAGCATTTT. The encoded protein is CASSHPAGRIADSNQPQHF.